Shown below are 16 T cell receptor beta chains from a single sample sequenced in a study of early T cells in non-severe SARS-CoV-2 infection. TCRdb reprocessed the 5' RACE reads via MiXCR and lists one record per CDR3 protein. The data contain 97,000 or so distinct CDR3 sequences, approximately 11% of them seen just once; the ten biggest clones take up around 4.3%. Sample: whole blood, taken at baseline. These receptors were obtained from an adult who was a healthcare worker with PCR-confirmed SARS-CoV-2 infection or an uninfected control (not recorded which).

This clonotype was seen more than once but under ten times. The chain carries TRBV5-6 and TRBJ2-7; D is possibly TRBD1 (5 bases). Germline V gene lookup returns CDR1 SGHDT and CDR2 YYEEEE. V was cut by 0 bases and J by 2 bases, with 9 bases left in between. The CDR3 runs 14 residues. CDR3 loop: CASSLGTQTYEQYF. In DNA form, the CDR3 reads TGTGCCAGCAGCTTGGGGACACAGACCTACGAGCAGTACTTC.

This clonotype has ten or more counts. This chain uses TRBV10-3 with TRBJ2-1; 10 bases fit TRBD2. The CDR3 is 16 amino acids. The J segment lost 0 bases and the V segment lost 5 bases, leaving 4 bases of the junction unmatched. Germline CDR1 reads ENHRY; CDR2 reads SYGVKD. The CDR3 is CAISTPSGSSYNEQFF. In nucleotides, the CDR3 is TGTGCCATCAGTACCCCTAGCGGGAGCTCCTACAATGAGCAGTTCTTC.

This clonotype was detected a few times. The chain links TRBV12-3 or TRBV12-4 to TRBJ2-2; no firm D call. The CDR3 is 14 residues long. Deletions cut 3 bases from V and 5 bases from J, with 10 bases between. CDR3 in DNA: TGTGCCAGCAGTTTTGAGGTCAGGACCGGGGAGCTGTTTTTT. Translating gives CASSFEVRTGELFF.

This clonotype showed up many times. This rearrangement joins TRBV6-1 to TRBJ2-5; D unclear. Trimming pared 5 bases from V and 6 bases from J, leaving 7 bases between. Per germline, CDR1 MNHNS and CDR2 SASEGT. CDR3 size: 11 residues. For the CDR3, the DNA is TGTGCCAGCAGTCTCGGCAAGACCCAGTACTTC. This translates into CASSLGKTQYF.

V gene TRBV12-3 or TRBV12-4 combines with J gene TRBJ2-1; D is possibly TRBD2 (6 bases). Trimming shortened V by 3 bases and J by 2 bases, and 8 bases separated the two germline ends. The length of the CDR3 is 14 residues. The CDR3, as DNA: TGTGCCAGCAGTTTTAGGACTACCTACAATGAGCAGTTCTTC. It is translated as CASSFRTTYNEQFF.

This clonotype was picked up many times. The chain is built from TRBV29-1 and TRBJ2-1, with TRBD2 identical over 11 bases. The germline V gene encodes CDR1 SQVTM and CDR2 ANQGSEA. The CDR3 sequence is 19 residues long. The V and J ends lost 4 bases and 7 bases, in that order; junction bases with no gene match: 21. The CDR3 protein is CSVVSPVASGRLFRNEQFF. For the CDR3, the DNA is TGCAGCGTTGTGTCCCCAGTGGCTAGCGGGAGGTTGTTTCGAAATGAGCAGTTCTTC.

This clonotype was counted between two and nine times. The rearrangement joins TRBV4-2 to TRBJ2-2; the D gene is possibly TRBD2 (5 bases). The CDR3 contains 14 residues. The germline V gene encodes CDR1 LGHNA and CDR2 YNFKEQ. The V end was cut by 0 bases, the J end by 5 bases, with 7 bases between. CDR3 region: CASSQDRGTGELFF. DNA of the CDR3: TGTGCCAGCAGCCAAGACCGGGGAACCGGGGAGCTGTTTTTT.

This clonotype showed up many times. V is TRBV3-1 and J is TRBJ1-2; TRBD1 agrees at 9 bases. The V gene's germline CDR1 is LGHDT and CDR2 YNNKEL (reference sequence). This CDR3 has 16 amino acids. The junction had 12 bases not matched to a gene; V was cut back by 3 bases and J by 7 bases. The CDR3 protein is CASSQGFTGTGFGYTF. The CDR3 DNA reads TGTGCCAGCAGCCAGGGTTTTACCGGGACAGGGTTTGGCTACACCTTC.

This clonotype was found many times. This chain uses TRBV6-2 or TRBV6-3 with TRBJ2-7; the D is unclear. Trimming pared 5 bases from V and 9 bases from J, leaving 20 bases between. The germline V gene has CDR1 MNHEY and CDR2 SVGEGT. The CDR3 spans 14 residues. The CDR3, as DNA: TGTGCCAGCAGTCCAACACGGTCAGTGGTTTGGCAGTACTTC. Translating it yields CASSPTRSVVWQYF.

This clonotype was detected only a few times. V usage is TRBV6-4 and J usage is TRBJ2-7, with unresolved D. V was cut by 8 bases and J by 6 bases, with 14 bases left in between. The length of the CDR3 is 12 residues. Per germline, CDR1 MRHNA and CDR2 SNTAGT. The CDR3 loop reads CASRSYASEQYF. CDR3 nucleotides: TGTGCCAGCCGGTCCTATGCTAGCGAGCAGTACTTC.

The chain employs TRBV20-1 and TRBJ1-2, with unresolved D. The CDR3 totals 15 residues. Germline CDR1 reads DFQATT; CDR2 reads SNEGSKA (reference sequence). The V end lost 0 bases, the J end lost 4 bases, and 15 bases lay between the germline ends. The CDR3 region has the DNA TGCAGTGCTAGAGATCTCTCGGGTACGGTCTATGGCTACACCTTC. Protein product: CSARDLSGTVYGYTF.

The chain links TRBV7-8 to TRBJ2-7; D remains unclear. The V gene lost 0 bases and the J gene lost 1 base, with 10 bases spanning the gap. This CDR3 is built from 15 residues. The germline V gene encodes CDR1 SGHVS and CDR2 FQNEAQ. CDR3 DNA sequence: TGTGCCAGCAGCTTAGCCCCGGGCAATTCCTACGAGCAGTACTTC. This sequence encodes CASSLAPGNSYEQYF.

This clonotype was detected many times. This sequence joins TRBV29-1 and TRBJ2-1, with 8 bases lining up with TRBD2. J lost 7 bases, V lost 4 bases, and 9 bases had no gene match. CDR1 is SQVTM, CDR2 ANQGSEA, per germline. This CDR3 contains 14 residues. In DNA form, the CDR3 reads TGCAGCGTTGTGGTTGGGACTAGGACTAATGAGCAGTTCTTC. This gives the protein CSVVVGTRTNEQFF.

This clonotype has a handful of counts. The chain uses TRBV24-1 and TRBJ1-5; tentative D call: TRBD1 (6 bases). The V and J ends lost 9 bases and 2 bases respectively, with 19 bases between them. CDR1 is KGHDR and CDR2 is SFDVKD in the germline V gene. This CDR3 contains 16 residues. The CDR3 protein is CATGTGEGVGNQPQHF. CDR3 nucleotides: TGTGCCACCGGGACCGGAGAGGGGGTGGGCAATCAGCCCCAGCATTTT.

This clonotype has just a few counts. The CDR3 is CASSPSGTSGSVGNEQFF. The CDR3 region has the DNA TGCGCCAGCAGCCCGAGTGGGACTAGCGGGAGTGTTGGCAATGAGCAGTTCTTC. The chain uses TRBV4-3 and TRBJ2-1, with TRBD2 matching over 14 bases. Germline V gene lookup returns CDR1 LGHNA and CDR2 YSLEER. CDR3 length: 18 amino acids. J was trimmed by 6 bases and V by 4 bases; bases with no gene match: 11.

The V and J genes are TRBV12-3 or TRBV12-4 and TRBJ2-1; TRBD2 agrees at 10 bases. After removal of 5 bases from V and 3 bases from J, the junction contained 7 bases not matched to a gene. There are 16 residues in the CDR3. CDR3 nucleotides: TGTGCCAGCAGTAAACTAGCGGGACGATTCTACAATGAGCAGTTCTTC. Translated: CASSKLAGRFYNEQFF.